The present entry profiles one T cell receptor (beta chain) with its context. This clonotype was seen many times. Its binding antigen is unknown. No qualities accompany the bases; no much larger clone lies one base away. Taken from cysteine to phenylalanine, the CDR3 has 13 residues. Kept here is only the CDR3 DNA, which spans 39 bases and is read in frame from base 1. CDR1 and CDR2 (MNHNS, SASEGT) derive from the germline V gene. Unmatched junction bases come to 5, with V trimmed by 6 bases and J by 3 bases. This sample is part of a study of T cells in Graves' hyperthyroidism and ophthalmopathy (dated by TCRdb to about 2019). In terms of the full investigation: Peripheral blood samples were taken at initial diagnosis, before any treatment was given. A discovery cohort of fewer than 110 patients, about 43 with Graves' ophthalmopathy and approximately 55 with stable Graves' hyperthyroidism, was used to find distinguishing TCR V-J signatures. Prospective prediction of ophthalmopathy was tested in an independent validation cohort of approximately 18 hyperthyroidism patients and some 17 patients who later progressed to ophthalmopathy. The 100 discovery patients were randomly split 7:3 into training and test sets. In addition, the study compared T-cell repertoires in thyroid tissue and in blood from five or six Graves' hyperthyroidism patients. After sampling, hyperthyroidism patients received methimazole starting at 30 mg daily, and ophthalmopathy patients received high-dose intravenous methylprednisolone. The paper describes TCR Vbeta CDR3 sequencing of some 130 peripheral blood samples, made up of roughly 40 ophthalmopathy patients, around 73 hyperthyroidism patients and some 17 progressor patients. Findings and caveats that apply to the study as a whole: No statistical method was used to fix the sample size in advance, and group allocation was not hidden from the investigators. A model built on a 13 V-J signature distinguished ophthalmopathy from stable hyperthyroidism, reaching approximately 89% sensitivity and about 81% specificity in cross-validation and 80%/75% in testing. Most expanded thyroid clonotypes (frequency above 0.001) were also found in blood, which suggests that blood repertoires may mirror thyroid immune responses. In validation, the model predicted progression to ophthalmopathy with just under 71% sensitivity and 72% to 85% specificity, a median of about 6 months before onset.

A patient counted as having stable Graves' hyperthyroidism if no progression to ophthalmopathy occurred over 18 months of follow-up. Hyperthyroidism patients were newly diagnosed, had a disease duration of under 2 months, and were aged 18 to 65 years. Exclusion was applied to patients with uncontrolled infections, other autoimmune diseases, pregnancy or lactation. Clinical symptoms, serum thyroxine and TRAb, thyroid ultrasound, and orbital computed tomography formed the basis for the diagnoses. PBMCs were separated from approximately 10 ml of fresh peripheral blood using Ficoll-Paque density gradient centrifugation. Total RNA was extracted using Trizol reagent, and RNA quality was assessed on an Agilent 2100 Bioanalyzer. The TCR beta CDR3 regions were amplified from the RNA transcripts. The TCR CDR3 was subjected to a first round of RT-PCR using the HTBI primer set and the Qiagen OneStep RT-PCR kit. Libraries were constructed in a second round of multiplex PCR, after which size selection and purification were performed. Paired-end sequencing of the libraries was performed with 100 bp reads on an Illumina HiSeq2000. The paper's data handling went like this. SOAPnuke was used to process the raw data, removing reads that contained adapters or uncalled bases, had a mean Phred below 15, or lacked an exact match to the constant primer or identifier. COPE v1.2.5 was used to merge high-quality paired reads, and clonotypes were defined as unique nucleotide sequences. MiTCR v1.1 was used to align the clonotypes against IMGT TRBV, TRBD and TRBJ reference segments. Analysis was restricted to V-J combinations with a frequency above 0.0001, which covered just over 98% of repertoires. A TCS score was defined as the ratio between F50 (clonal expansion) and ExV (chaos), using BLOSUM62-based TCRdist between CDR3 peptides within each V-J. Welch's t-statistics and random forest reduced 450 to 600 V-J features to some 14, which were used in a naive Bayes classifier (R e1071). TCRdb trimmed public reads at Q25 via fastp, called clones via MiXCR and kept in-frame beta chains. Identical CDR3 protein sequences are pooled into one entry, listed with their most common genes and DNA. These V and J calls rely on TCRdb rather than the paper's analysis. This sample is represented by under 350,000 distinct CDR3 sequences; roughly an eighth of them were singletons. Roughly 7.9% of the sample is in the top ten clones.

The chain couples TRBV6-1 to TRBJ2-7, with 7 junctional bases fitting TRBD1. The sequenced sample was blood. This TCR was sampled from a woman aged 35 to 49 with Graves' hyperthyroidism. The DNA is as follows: TGTGCCAGCAGGCACAGGGGAGACTACGAGCAGTACTTC. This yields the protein CASRHRGDYEQYF.